Shown below are 21 T cell receptor beta chains from a single sample sequenced in a study of identical twins. MiXCR was run by TCRdb on the 5' RACE reads, yielding one entry per CDR3 protein. The sample comprises about 470,000 distinct CDR3 sequences, 20% to 25% of which are singletons, and 2.5% to 3.5% rests with the top ten. These records were also assigned to another study, of T cells expressing NK-cell markers.

Sequenced sample: CD4+ T cells sorted from blood. These receptor sequences come from a woman between 18 and 29 years old in good health.

J is TRBJ2-1 and V is TRBV11-2; 9 nucleotides align to TRBD1. The J segment lost 14 bases and the V segment lost 3 bases, leaving 2 bases of the junction unmatched. Per germline, CDR1 SGHAT and CDR2 FQNNGV. The CDR3 runs to 11 residues. The CDR3 DNA is TGTGCCAGCAGCTTCCGGGACAGGGAGTTCTTC. Its protein product is CASSFRDREFF.

The gene calls are TRBV18 and TRBJ2-1, with D possibly TRBD1 on 6 matching bases. The CDR3 totals 13 residues. CDR1 and CDR2 from the germline V gene are KGHSH and LQKENI. The ends were cut back, 5 bases at V and 10 bases at J, with 15 bases in the middle. As DNA, the CDR3 is TGTGCCAGCTCATCGACAGGCGGCGAGGAGCAGTTCTTC. Translating gives CASSSTGGEEQFF.

This clonotype has only a few counts. CDR3 nucleotide sequence: TGTGCCAGCAGAGTCACTAGCGGGTACGAGCAGTACTTC. It specifies CASRVTSGYEQYF. This chain connects TRBV12-3 or TRBV12-4 to TRBJ2-7; 9 bases align to TRBD2. V trimming: 6 bases; J trimming: 4 bases; junction bases outside the gene matches: 4. This CDR3 is 13 amino acids long.

This clonotype has a handful of counts. The chain is built from TRBV3-1 and TRBJ1-1; D gene ambiguous. The germline V gene has CDR1 LGHDT and CDR2 YNNKEL (reference sequence). V dropped 1 base and J dropped 0 bases, with 6 bases sitting between them. The CDR3 spans 14 residues. This chain's CDR3 is CASSQGGVNTEAFF. The CDR3 nucleotides are TGTGCCAGCAGCCAAGGAGGCGTGAACACTGAAGCTTTCTTT.

The chain has TRBV23-1 and TRBJ2-6; TRBD1 matches at 7 bases. TRBV23-1 is an ORF for which the function is uncertain. This CDR3 is 18 amino acids long. With 7 bases clipped from V and 0 bases from J, the junction kept 12 bases outside the gene matches. In DNA, the CDR3 is TGCGCCAGCACTCCGTGGGGACAGTTTACCTCTGGGGCCAACGTCCTGACTTTC. It yields the protein CASTPWGQFTSGANVLTF.

This clonotype turned up a few times. The chain is built from TRBV10-3 and TRBJ2-1; 12 nucleotides align to TRBD1. CDR1 and CDR2 (germline): ENHRY, SYGVKD. The CDR3 contains 13 residues. The trim removed 8 bases at V and 8 bases at J, leaving 4 bases unmatched. CDR3 region: CAIGGQGAYEQFF. CDR3 coding DNA: TGTGCCATCGGGGGACAGGGGGCTTATGAGCAGTTCTTC.

This clonotype was found a few times. DNA for the CDR3: TGTGCCAGCAGTTCGTCGGGGGGTGCTGAAGCTTTCTTT. Translation: CASSSSGGAEAFF. J is TRBJ1-1 and V is TRBV7-9, with D possibly being TRBD1 (5 bases). With 6 bases removed from V and 6 bases from J, the gap between germline ends came to 14 bases. The CDR3 has 13 amino acids. Germline assignment: CDR1 SEHNR and CDR2 FQNEAQ (reference sequence).

The gene calls are TRBV5-1 and TRBJ1-1; D remains ambiguous. Germline V gene lookup returns CDR1 SGHRS and CDR2 YFSETQ. The V and J ends lost 4 bases and 6 bases respectively, with 10 bases between them. The CDR3 sequence is 12 residues long. The CDR3 DNA is TGCGCCAGCAGCCGTAGCGGCGCTGAAGCTTTCTTT. The encoded protein is CASSRSGAEAFF.

The chain employs TRBV10-3 and TRBJ1-2, with D possibly TRBD1 on 5 matching bases. Germline values: CDR1 ENHRY, CDR2 SYGVKD. Trimming took off 8 bases at V and 8 bases at J, with 18 bases between the two ends. The length of the CDR3 is 13 residues. CDR3 DNA sequence: TGTGCCATCGGGGGGGAAGGAGCGGGAGGCTACACCTTC. This encodes CAIGGEGAGGYTF.

This clonotype has a count of ten or more. The chain couples TRBV12-3 or TRBV12-4 to TRBJ1-2, with D hard to call. The CDR3 extends over 11 amino acids. The germline V and J ends were trimmed by 6 bases and 4 bases, with 6 bases remaining between them. CDR3 sequence reads: CASSSRYGYTF. CDR3 DNA: TGTGCCAGCAGCTCCCGCTATGGCTACACCTTC.

This clonotype was counted a few times. This sequence joins TRBV20-1 and TRBJ1-2; 9 nucleotides line up with TRBD1. CDR1 and CDR2 from the germline V gene are DFQATT and SNEGSKA (reference sequence). V was pared by 2 bases and J by 8 bases, with 9 bases of the junction left unmatched. This CDR3 spans 14 amino acids. Here the CDR3 reads CSARLLQGAGGYTF. CDR3 in DNA: TGCAGTGCTAGATTGCTACAGGGGGCAGGAGGCTACACCTTC.

The CDR3 loop reads CASSPMSSTEETQYF. DNA of the CDR3: TGTGCCAGCAGCCCCATGTCTAGCACTGAAGAGACCCAGTACTTC. The V gene is TRBV7-9, the J gene TRBJ2-5, with a possible D match to TRBD2 (5 bases). This CDR3 contains 15 residues. Germline V gene lookup returns CDR1 SEHNR and CDR2 FQNEAQ (reference sequence). Trimming removed 5 bases at V and 3 bases at J, with 16 bases between.

V is TRBV7-9 and J is TRBJ1-2; D not certain. V was trimmed by 5 bases and J by 2 bases, leaving 12 bases between them. The CDR3 spans 14 residues. The germline CDR1 and CDR2 sequences are SEHNR and FQNEAQ (reference sequence). The CDR3 DNA reads as TGTGCCAGCAGCCTATCGGGTGCCAACTATGGCTACACCTTC. It translates to CASSLSGANYGYTF.

In its sample, this clonotype was seen a few times. The V gene is TRBV12-3 or TRBV12-4, the J gene TRBJ2-7; D tentatively reads TRBD1 or TRBD2 (6 bases each). The CDR3 spans 13 residues. V lost 6 bases and J 9 bases, leaving 18 bases between the germline ends. CDR3 nucleotide sequence: TGTGCCAGCAGCCGATCGGGGGCTGATGGGCAGTACTTC. Translated, it gives CASSRSGADGQYF.

This clonotype was detected only a few times. The chain has TRBV29-1 and TRBJ2-3, with D maybe TRBD1 (5 bases). Germline V gives CDR1 SQVTM, CDR2 ANQGSEA. The CDR3 runs 12 residues. V lost 5 bases to trimming and J lost 2 bases, with 8 bases between them. The CDR3 spells CSVQGFTDTQYF. CDR3 coding DNA: TGCAGCGTTCAGGGCTTCACAGATACGCAGTATTTT.

This clonotype has a handful of counts. The chain recombines TRBV12-3 or TRBV12-4 with TRBJ2-7, with 12 bases lining up with TRBD2. This CDR3 has 15 residues. Losses at the gene ends were 5 bases for V and 2 bases for J; bases not matched to a gene: 4. The CDR3 here is CASSVLAGGPYEQYF. Written as DNA, the CDR3 is TGTGCCAGCAGTGTACTAGCGGGAGGACCCTACGAGCAGTACTTC.

This clonotype has a handful of counts. The rearrangement uses TRBV20-1 and TRBJ2-7, with 7 bases that match TRBD2. The V segment lost 3 bases and the J segment 4 bases; nucleotides outside the gene matches: 6. This CDR3 is 13 amino acids long. In germline, CDR1 is DFQATT, CDR2 SNEGSKA (reference sequence). The CDR3: CSARDLAAYEQYF. The CDR3 DNA reads TGCAGTGCTAGGGACCTAGCGGCTTACGAGCAGTACTTC.

This clonotype was detected only a few times. The chain combines TRBV20-1 with TRBJ2-3; D not certain. The CDR3 is 16 residues long. In germline, CDR1 is DFQATT, CDR2 SNEGSKA (reference sequence). Trimming shortened V by 6 bases and J by 5 bases, and 24 bases separated the two germline ends. The CDR3 region has the DNA TGCAGTGCCACCCGCCTCCTAGAAGGAGTCGGAGATACGCAGTATTTT. It specifies CSATRLLEGVGDTQYF.

This chain links TRBV5-1 with TRBJ2-5; D gene ambiguous. The CDR3 runs to 13 residues. Germline-derived CDR1 and CDR2 are SGHRS and YFSETQ. V shed 2 bases and J shed 1 base, with 6 bases lying between them. The CDR3 DNA is TGCGCCAGCAGCTTCCTAGTCCAAGAGACCCAGTACTTC. Protein: CASSFLVQETQYF. The variable domain in full, with the rest retrieved from reference TRBV5-1 and TRBJ2-5, is KAGVTQTPRYLIKTRGQQVTLSCSPISGHRSVSWYQQTPGQGLQFLFEYFSETQRNKGNFPGRFSGRQFSNSRSEMNVSTLELGDSALYLCASSFLVQETQYFGPGTRLLVL.

The sample holds a few counts of this clonotype. This chain uses TRBV9 with TRBJ2-2; D is undetermined. Germline V lookup: CDR1 SGDLS, CDR2 YYNGEE. Trimming cost V 2 bases and J 1 base, with 6 bases left between them. The CDR3 extends over 14 amino acids. CDR3 region: CASSVTLNTGELFF. As DNA, the CDR3 is TGTGCCAGCAGCGTCACCCTGAACACCGGGGAGCTGTTTTTT.

V gene TRBV6-1 combines with J gene TRBJ2-3, with a possible D match to TRBD2 (5 bases). Germline-derived CDR1 and CDR2 are MNHNS and SASEGT. This CDR3 has 13 residues. V was pared by 2 bases and J by 6 bases, with 9 bases between. DNA for the CDR3: TGTGCCAGCAGTGAATGGCGCGGGGATACGCAGTATTTT. It encodes CASSEWRGDTQYF.